Listed here are 20 T cell receptor beta chains from one sample, sequenced in a study of T cell responses to AZD1222 COVID-19 vaccine. Sequenced by immunoSEQ multiplex PCR; TCRdb stores in-frame clones only, minus some. The data hold more than 110,000 clones, with approximately 90% observed a single time. The sample in question was peripheral blood, obtained on day 0 of AZD1222 vaccination. Source of these receptors: an adult in good health.

The J gene is TRBJ2-7, the V gene TRBV13; TRBD2 aligns across 7 bases. CDR1 is PRHDT, CDR2 FYEKMQ, per germline (reference sequence). The junction had 7 bases not matched to a gene; V was cut back by 5 bases and J by 0 bases. This CDR3 has 15 residues. In nucleotides, the CDR3 is TGTGCCAGCAGCAAGACCGGGAGGCTCTCCTACGAGCAGTACTTC. Protein sequence: CASSKTGRLSYEQYF.

The V call is TRBV28, the J call TRBJ1-1, with 9 bases that match TRBD1. Germline CDR1 reads MDHEN; CDR2 reads SYDVKM. V was pared by 8 bases and J by 4 bases, with 2 bases of the junction left unmatched. This CDR3 contains 12 residues. The CDR3 sequence is CASDRGTTEAFF. Written as DNA, the CDR3 is TGTGCCAGCGACAGGGGGACCACTGAAGCTTTCTTT.

This chain links TRBV14 with TRBJ2-3; 7 nucleotides align to TRBD2. Germline CDR1 SGHDN, CDR2 FVKESK. The length of the CDR3 is 14 residues. V lost 8 bases to trimming and J lost 0 bases; unmatched junction nucleotides: 5. The CDR3, as DNA: TGTGCCAGCCAGAGCGGGGTGAGCACAGATACGCAGTATTTT. Amino acids: CASQSGVSTDTQYF.

The V call is TRBV4-3, the J call TRBJ1-1, with D possibly matching TRBD1 (5 bases). The CDR3 runs to 14 residues. Trimming took 0 bases from V and 6 from J, leaving 11 bases between them. CDR1 and CDR2 (germline): LGHNA, YSLEER. In nucleotides, the CDR3 is TGCGCCAGCAGCCAAGAGAGGGGTATGTCTGAAGCTTTCTTT. Translation: CASSQERGMSEAFF.

V usage is TRBV5-8 and J usage is TRBJ1-1; no definite D call. The CDR3 is 15 residues long. Germline V gives CDR1 SGHTS, CDR2 YDEGEE. Trimming removed 4 bases from V and 0 bases from J, with 13 bases in between. CDR3 DNA: TGTGCCAGCAGCACCGCGAAGGATATGAACACTGAAGCTTTCTTT. It is translated as CASSTAKDMNTEAFF. Full variable domain (rest looked up from reference TRBV5-8 and TRBJ1-1): EAGVTQSPTHLIKTRGQQATLRCSPISGHTSVYWYQQALGLGLQFLLWYDEGEERNRGNFPPRFSGRQFPNYSSELNVNALELEDSALYLCASSTAKDMNTEAFFGQGTRLTVV.

The chain has TRBV5-1 and TRBJ1-1; tentative D call: TRBD1 (6 bases). Trimming took 1 base from V and 8 from J, leaving 15 bases between them. CDR3 length equals 14 residues. Germline CDR1 SGHRS, CDR2 YFSETQ. The DNA of the CDR3 is TGCGCCAGCAGCTTGATTATTACAGGGAGGGAAGCTTTCTTT. It specifies CASSLIITGREAFF.

The CDR3 sequence is CASSTGQGAWGYTF. Written as DNA, the CDR3 is TGTGCCAGCTCCACGGGACAGGGGGCCTGGGGCTACACCTTC. This chain connects TRBV2 to TRBJ1-2; 12 bases are shared with TRBD1. Germline CDR1 SNHLY, CDR2 FYNNEI. V was pared by 8 bases and J by 8 bases, with 9 bases of the junction left unmatched. This CDR3 comprises 14 residues.

The rearrangement joins TRBV11-1 to TRBJ2-7; perhaps TRBD2 as D (6 bases). Trimming took off 0 bases at V and 3 bases at J, with 12 bases between the two ends. This CDR3 has 15 residues. CDR1 and CDR2 from the germline V gene are SGHAT and FQDESV (reference sequence). The CDR3 sequence is CASSLAHGGDYEQYF. The DNA for the CDR3 is TGTGCCAGCAGCTTAGCCCACGGGGGAGACTACGAGCAGTACTTC.

The V call is TRBV30, the J call TRBJ2-1, with TRBD2 matching over 10 bases. This CDR3 has 15 residues. Germline V CDR1 and CDR2: GTSNPN, SVGIG (reference sequence). With 3 bases clipped from V and 7 bases from J, the junction kept 9 bases outside the gene matches. CDR3 sequence (DNA): TGTGCCTGGAGGGGAGCGGGGGGGTACCTAAATGAGCAGTTCTTC. Its protein product is CAWRGAGGYLNEQFF.

The chain carries TRBV27 and TRBJ2-1; 11 bases fit TRBD2. The germline V gene encodes CDR1 MNHEY and CDR2 SMNVEV (reference sequence). The V segment lost 5 bases and the J segment 6 bases; nucleotides outside the gene matches: 3. The CDR3 runs to 14 residues. CDR3: CASSIGTSGNEQFF. The CDR3 DNA reads as TGTGCCAGCAGTATCGGGACTAGCGGCAATGAGCAGTTCTTC.

The chain couples TRBV5-1 to TRBJ1-5; D may be TRBD1 (6 bases). Trimming cost V 1 base and J 8 bases, with 19 bases left between them. This CDR3 region has 16 residues. Germline V CDR1 and CDR2: SGHRS, YFSETQ. CDR3 sequence: CASSLQTGHLHEPQHF. The DNA of the CDR3 is TGCGCCAGCAGCTTGCAAACGGGACACCTTCATGAGCCCCAGCATTTT. Based on the CDR3 plus reference TRBV5-1 and TRBJ1-5, the full variable domain is KAGVTQTPRYLIKTRGQQVTLSCSPISGHRSVSWYQQTPGQGLQFLFEYFSETQRNKGNFPGRFSGRQFSNSRSEMNVSTLELGDSALYLCASSLQTGHLHEPQHFGDGTRLSIL.

The chain recombines TRBV12-3 or TRBV12-4 with TRBJ2-3; D possibly corresponds to TRBD1 (6 bases). The CDR3 spans 11 residues. V shed 6 bases and J shed 6 bases, with 7 bases lying between them. Here the CDR3 reads CASRRGDTQYF. The CDR3 coding sequence is TGTGCCAGCAGGAGGGGGGATACGCAGTATTTT.

The chain is built from TRBV5-4 and TRBJ2-3; D is unresolved. The CDR3 totals 15 residues. With 3 bases removed from V and 5 bases from J, the gap between germline ends came to 16 bases. CDR1 and CDR2 from the germline V gene are SGHNT and YYREEE (reference sequence). The CDR3 region is CASSSEASEIDTQYF. The DNA of the CDR3 is TGTGCCAGCAGCTCCGAGGCCAGCGAGATAGATACGCAGTATTTT.

The J gene is TRBJ2-7, the V gene TRBV12-5; tentatively, D is TRBD1 (5 bases). Germline V gene sequence: CDR1 LGHNT, CDR2 FRNRAP. Trimming cost V 6 bases and J 0 bases, with 12 bases left between them. There are 14 residues in the CDR3. DNA for the CDR3: TGTGCTAGTGGGCCTGACAGATCCTCCTACGAGCAGTACTTC. This translates into CASGPDRSSYEQYF.

The J gene is TRBJ1-3, the V gene TRBV10-3; the match to TRBD1 covers 7 bases. The V gene end was trimmed by 6 bases and the J gene end by 10 bases; junction bases not matched to a gene: 9. Per the germline V gene, CDR1 is ENHRY and CDR2 is SYGVKD. This CDR3 region has 13 residues. The CDR3 spells CAISPDRVETIYF. Here the CDR3 DNA reads TGTGCCATCAGCCCCGACAGGGTTGAAACCATATATTTT.

The chain has TRBV5-5 and TRBJ1-1, with 7 bases aligning to TRBD1. Germline V lookup: CDR1 SGHKS, CDR2 YYEKEE (reference sequence). Unmatched junction bases numbered 26, after V lost 10 bases and J lost 5 bases. The CDR3 is 18 amino acids. The CDR3 bases are TGTGCCCCATCCCGAACGCCGGAACAGGGGCATGGTATGACTGAAGCTTTCTTT. As protein: CAPSRTPEQGHGMTEAFF.

The chain links TRBV19 to TRBJ1-3; D gene ambiguous. The CDR3 has 12 amino acids. Per germline, CDR1 LNHDA and CDR2 SQIVND (reference sequence). With 8 bases removed from V and 2 bases from J, the gap between germline ends came to 7 bases. The CDR3 DNA sequence: TGTGCCAGTGCTGGCACTGGAAACACCATATATTTT. Translated, it gives CASAGTGNTIYF.

The V call is TRBV10-1, the J call TRBJ1-1; D remains ambiguous. The CDR3 runs to 9 residues. Per germline, CDR1 WNHNN and CDR2 SYGVQD (reference sequence). Trimming shortened V by 10 bases and J by 11 bases, and 11 bases separated the two germline ends. For the CDR3, the DNA is TGCGCCACCAAGGCGTCGGCTTTCTTT. This translates into CATKASAFF.

V usage is TRBV25-1 and J usage is TRBJ1-2; D not certain. Germline CDR1 MGHDK, CDR2 SYGVNS. With 3 bases removed from V and 2 bases from J, the gap between germline ends came to 10 bases. This CDR3 comprises 14 residues. CDR3 protein: CASSESLRNYGYTF. The CDR3 DNA follows: TGTGCCAGCAGTGAGAGTTTGAGAAACTATGGCTACACCTTC.

CDR3 coding DNA: TGTGCCAGCAGCCGGGGGTTGAACACCATATATTTT. Its protein product is CASSRGLNTIYF. The chain employs TRBV3-1 (or the pseudogene TRBV3-2) and TRBJ1-3; D perhaps matches TRBD1 (5 bases). The ends were cut back, 4 bases at V and 7 bases at J, with 8 bases in the middle. The CDR3 sequence is 12 residues long. The V gene's germline CDR1 is LGHDT and CDR2 YNNKEL (reference sequence).